This TCR beta chain is from a study of T cells in Graves' hyperthyroidism and ophthalmopathy. It was RNA transcripts that yielded the amplified TCR beta CDR3 regions. A set of HTBI primers served as the primers for a first-round RT-PCR of the TCR CDR3. TCRdb re-analysed the multiplex PCR reads in MiXCR, keeping a single row per CDR3 protein. The sample consists of around 500,000 distinct CDR3 sequences, 14% of them appearing once. This CDR3 comprises 16 residues. Germline CDR1 reads MGHRA; CDR2 reads YSYEKL. For this clonotype: Its ends do not fully match the called genes, so a read error is possible.

Sequences were obtained from blood. This TCR came from a middle-aged woman with Graves' hyperthyroidism. The rearrangement uses TRBV4-1 and TRBJ1-2, with 10 bases that match TRBD1. In nucleotides, the CDR3 is TGCGCCAACAGCCCCTTAGCCCGGGACAGGGGCTATGGCTACACCTTC. Translated: CANSPLARDRGYGYTF.